This TCR beta chain appears in the sequencing data of a study of T cells after posttransplantation cyclophosphamide. Overall study findings and caveats: Skin or GI-infiltrating T cells shared few TRB sequences with blood. TRB clonality was highly associated with recipient CMV seropositivity and reactivation. Donor-recipient repertoire similarity was low at 1-2 months, rising over year one.

With 4 bases clipped from V and 5 bases from J, the junction kept 6 bases outside the gene matches. The germline V gene has CDR1 SGHNT and CDR2 YENEEA. The CDR3 sequence is 14 residues long. The table came from immunoSEQ multiplex PCR; TCRdb's copy has only in-frame clones and leaves some out. The table includes about 53,000 clones, about 86% detected once. On this clone itself: What it binds is not known.

The sample comprised PBMCs. This rearrangement joins TRBV11-3 to TRBJ1-2; TRBD1 matches at 8 bases. The source is a man aged 25-45 years with a blood cancer, CMV-positive, and with a related stem cell donor. DNA of the CDR3: TGTGCCAGCAGCTCAGGGGGCGCGGGATATGGCTACACCTTC. This translates into CASSSGGAGYGYTF.